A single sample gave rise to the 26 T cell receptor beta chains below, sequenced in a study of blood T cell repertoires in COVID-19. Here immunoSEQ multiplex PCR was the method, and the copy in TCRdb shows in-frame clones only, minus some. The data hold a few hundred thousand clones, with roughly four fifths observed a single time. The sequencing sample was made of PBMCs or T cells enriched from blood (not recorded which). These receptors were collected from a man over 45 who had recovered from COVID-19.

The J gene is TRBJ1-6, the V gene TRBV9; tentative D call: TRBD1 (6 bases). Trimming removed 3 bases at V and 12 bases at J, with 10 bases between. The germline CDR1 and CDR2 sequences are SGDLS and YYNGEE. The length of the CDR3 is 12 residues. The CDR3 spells CASSAQGEPLHF. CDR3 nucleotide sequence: TGTGCCAGCAGCGCACAGGGAGAACCCCTCCACTTT.

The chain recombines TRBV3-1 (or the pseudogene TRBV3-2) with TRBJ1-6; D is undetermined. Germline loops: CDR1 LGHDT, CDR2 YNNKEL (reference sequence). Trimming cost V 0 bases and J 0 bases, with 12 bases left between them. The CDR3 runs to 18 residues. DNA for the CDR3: TGTGCCAGCAGCCAAGACTTCGGACTGAGCTCCTATAATTCACCCCTCCACTTT. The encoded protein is CASSQDFGLSSYNSPLHF.

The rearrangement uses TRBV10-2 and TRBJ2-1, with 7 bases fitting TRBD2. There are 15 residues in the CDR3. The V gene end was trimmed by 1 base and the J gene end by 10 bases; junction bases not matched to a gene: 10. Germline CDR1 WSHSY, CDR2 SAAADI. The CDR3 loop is CASSEWLAVYGEQFF. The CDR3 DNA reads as TGCGCCAGCAGTGAGTGGCTAGCGGTTTATGGGGAGCAGTTCTTC.

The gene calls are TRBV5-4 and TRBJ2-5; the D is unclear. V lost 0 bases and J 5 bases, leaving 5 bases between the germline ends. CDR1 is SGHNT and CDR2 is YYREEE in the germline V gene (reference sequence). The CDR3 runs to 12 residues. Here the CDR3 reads CASSLASETQYF. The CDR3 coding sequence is TGTGCCAGCAGCTTGGCTTCGGAGACCCAGTACTTC.

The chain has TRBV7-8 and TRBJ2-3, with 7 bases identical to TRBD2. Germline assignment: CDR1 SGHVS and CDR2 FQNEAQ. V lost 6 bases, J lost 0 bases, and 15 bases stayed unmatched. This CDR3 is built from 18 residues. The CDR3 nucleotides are TGTGCCAGCAGTATAGGGGTGCTAGCGGATACTAGCACAGATACGCAGTATTTT. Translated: CASSIGVLADTSTDTQYF.

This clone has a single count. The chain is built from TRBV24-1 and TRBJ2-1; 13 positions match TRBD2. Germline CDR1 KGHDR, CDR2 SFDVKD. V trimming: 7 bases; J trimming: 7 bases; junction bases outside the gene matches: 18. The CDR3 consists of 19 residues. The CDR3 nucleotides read TGTGCCACCAGAGGGGACAGGGAAACTAGCGGGAGGGCCGAGAATGAGCAGTTCTTC. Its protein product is CATRGDRETSGRAENEQFF.

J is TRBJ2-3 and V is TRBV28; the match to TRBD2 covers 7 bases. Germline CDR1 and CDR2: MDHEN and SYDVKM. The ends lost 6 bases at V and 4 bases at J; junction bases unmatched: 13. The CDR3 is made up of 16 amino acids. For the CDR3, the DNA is TGTGCCAGCAGCCTTATAAAACTAGCGCTGGCAGATACGCAGTATTTT. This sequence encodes CASSLIKLALADTQYF.

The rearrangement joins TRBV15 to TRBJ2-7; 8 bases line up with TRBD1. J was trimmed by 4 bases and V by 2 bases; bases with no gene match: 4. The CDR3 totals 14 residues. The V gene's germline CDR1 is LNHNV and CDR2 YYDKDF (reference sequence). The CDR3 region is CATSRNRGEYEQYF. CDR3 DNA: TGTGCCACCAGCAGAAACAGGGGGGAGTACGAGCAGTACTTC.

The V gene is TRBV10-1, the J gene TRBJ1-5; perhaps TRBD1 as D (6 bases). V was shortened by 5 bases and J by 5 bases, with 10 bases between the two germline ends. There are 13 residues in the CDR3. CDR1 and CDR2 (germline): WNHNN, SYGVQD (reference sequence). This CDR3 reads CASSSRQDQPQHF. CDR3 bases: TGCGCCAGCAGTTCTCGACAGGATCAGCCCCAGCATTTT.

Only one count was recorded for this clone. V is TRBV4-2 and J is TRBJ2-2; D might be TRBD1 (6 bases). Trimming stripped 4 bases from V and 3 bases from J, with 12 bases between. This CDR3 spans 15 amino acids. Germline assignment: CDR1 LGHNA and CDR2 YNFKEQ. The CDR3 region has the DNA TGTGCCAGCAGCCTCCCGGGACAACACACCGGGGAGCTGTTTTTT. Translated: CASSLPGQHTGELFF.

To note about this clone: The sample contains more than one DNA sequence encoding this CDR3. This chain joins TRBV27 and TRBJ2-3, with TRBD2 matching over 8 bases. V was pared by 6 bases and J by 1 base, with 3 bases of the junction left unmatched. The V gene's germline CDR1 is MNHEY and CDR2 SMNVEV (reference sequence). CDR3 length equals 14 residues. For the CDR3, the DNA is TGTGCCAGCAGCCGGGGGGGCGGCACAGATACGCAGTATTTT. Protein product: CASSRGGGTDTQYF.

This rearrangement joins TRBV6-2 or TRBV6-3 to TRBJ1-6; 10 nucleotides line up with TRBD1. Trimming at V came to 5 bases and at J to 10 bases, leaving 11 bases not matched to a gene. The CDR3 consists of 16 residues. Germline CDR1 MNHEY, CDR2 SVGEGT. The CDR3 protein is CASSDLQGQGDSPLHF. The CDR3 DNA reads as TGTGCCAGCAGTGATCTACAAGGACAGGGGGACTCACCCCTCCACTTT.

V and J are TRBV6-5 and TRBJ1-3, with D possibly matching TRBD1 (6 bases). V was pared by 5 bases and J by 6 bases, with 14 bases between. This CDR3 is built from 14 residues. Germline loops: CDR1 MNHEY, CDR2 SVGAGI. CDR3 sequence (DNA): TGTGCCAGCAGTCGTACAGGGAGAGAAAACACCATATATTTT. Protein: CASSRTGRENTIYF.

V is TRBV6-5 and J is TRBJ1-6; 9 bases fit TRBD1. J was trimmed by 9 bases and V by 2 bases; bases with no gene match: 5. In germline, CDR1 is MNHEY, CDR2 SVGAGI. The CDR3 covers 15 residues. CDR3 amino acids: CASSYLDRGSSPLHF. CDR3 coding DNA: TGTGCCAGCAGTTACCTCGACAGGGGGAGTTCACCCCTCCACTTT.

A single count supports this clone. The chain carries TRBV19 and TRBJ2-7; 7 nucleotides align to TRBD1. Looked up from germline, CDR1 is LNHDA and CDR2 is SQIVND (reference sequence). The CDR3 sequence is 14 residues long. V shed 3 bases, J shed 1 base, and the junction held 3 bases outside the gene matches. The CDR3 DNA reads TGTGCCAGTAGTATCCCGGGACAGTCCTACGAGCAGTACTTC. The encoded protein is CASSIPGQSYEQYF.

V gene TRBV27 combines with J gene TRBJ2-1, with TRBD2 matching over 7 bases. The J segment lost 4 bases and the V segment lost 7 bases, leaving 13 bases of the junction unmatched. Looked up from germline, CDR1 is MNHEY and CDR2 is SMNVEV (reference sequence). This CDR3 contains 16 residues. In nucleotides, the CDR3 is TGTGCCAGCAACTTGAGTCCGTTGGGGGGGTACAATGAGCAGTTCTTC. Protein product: CASNLSPLGGYNEQFF.

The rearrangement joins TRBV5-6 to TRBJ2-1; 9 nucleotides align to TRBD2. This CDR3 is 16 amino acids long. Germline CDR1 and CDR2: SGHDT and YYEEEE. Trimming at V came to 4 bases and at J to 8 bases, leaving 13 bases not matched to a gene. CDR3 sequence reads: CASSIPSGGLFDEQFF. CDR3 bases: TGTGCCAGCAGCATCCCCAGCGGGGGGCTTTTCGATGAGCAGTTCTTC.

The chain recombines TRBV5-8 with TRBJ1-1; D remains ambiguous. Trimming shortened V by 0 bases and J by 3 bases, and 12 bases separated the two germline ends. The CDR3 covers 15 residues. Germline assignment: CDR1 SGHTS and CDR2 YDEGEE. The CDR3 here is CASSLVQAGDTEAFF. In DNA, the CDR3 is TGTGCCAGCAGCTTGGTCCAGGCCGGGGACACTGAAGCTTTCTTT.

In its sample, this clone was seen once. As DNA, the CDR3 is TGTGCCAGCAGCGCCGGGACAGGGACTATGAAGCCCCAGCATTTT. Translation: CASSAGTGTMKPQHF. This rearrangement joins TRBV2 to TRBJ1-5; 9 bases are a match to TRBD1. The V and J ends lost 6 bases and 8 bases, in that order; junction bases with no gene match: 11. Germline CDR1 reads SNHLY; CDR2 reads FYNNEI. This CDR3 is built from 15 residues.

The CDR3 DNA follows: TGTGCCAGCAGCCTAGACAGGGGGCTCGGCTACACCTTC. Protein product: CASSLDRGLGYTF. The chain joins TRBV7-2 to TRBJ1-2, with TRBD1 identical over 10 bases. Germline V CDR1 and CDR2: SGHTA, FQGNSA. The CDR3 runs 13 residues. The trim removed 5 bases at V and 8 bases at J, leaving 5 bases unmatched.

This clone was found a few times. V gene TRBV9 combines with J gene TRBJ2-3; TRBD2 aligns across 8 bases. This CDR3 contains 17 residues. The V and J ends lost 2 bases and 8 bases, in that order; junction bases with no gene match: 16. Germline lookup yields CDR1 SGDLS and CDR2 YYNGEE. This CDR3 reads CASSVLTGTRNEGTQYF. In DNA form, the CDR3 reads TGTGCCAGCAGCGTTCTCACCGGGACTAGGAATGAGGGTACGCAGTATTTT.

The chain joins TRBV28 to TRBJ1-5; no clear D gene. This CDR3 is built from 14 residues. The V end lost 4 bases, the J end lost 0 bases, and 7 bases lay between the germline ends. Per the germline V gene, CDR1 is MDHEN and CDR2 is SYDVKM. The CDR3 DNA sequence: TGTGCCAGCAGTTCCGTTTATAGCAATCAGCCCCAGCATTTT. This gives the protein CASSSVYSNQPQHF.

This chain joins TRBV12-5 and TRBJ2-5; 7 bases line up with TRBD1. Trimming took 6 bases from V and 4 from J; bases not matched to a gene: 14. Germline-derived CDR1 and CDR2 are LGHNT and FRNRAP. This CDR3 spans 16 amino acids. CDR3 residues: CASGEGLGGRRETQYF. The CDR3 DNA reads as TGTGCTAGTGGAGAGGGTTTAGGGGGCCGACGAGAGACCCAGTACTTC.

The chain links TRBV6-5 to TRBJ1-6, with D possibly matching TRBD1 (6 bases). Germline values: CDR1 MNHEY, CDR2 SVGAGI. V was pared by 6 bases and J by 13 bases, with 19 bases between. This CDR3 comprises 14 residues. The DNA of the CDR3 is TGTGCCAGCAGGGTCCGGGACACTATAACTCCCCTCCACTTT. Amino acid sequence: CASRVRDTITPLHF.

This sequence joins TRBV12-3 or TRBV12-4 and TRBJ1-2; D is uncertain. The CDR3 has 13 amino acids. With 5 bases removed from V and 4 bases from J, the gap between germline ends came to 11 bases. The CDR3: CASSQTTTYGYTF. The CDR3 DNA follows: TGTGCCAGCAGTCAAACGACAACCTATGGCTACACCTTC.

The CDR3 loop is CASSWEERNTGELFF. The CDR3 DNA is TGTGCCAGCAGTTGGGAGGAGAGGAACACCGGGGAGCTGTTTTTT. The chain has TRBV6-5 and TRBJ2-2; TRBD2 is a possible D gene (6 bases). Germline V gene sequence: CDR1 MNHEY, CDR2 SVGAGI. V was clipped by 4 bases and J by 1 base, with 10 bases between them. The CDR3 is made up of 15 amino acids.